The 27 T cell receptor beta chains below were found in one sample sequenced in a study of cytomegalovirus exposure and HLA in healthy donors. PCR amplification relied on 60 Vbeta primers (plus 13 Jbeta primers). The protocol was immunoSEQ multiplex PCR, while the TCRdb copy is restricted to in-frame clones and leaves out a portion. The data show 130,000 to 150,000 clones, over 70% seen once. The source material was PBMCs. Receptors were obtained from a man aged 35 to 55 in good health and CMV-seronegative.

This clone was observed once. The chain uses TRBV7-6 and TRBJ2-7, with a tentative D call TRBD1 (6 bases). CDR1 is SGHVS, CDR2 FNYEAQ, per germline. The CDR3 covers 14 residues. The V gene lost 2 bases and the J gene lost 7 bases, with 15 bases spanning the gap. The DNA of the CDR3 is TGTGCCAGCAGCTTAAACATCGCGGACAGAGAGCAGTACTTC. It specifies CASSLNIADREQYF.

The chain employs TRBV5-1 and TRBJ1-2, with no clear D. The V gene's germline CDR1 is SGHRS and CDR2 YFSETQ. V lost 2 bases and J 4 bases, leaving 9 bases between the germline ends. The CDR3 contains 13 residues. CDR3 region: CASSFQLVYGYTF. The CDR3, as DNA: TGCGCCAGCAGCTTCCAACTCGTCTATGGCTACACCTTC.

The gene calls are TRBV5-1 and TRBJ2-5; 12 bases line up with TRBD2. Germline CDR1 SGHRS, CDR2 YFSETQ. The CDR3 spans 15 residues. With V trimmed by 4 bases and J by 4 bases, 5 bases remained unmatched. The CDR3 is CASSTRLAGVETQYF. In nucleotides, the CDR3 is TGCGCCAGCAGCACTAGACTAGCGGGGGTAGAGACCCAGTACTTC.

This clone came up a few times. CDR3 sequence: CARSLQGSSPLHF. The CDR3, as DNA: TGTGCCAGGTCGCTACAGGGAAGTTCACCCCTCCACTTT. The chain joins TRBV30 to TRBJ1-6, with a tentative D call TRBD1 (6 bases). The CDR3 contains 13 residues. Germline V CDR1 and CDR2: GTSNPN, SVGIG (reference sequence). Trimming removed 8 bases at V and 9 bases at J, with 17 bases between. The entire variable domain, with the rest obtained from reference TRBV30 and TRBJ1-6, is as follows: SQTIHQWPATLVQPVGSPLSLECTVEGTSNPNLYWYRQAAGRGLQLLFYSVGIGQISSEVPQNLSASRPQDRQFILSSKKLLLSDSGFYLCARSLQGSSPLHFGNGTRLTVT.

The chain carries TRBV29-1 and TRBJ2-1, with D maybe TRBD1 (5 bases). This CDR3 contains 15 residues. Trimming cost V 0 bases and J 6 bases, with 15 bases left between them. Germline-derived CDR1 and CDR2 are SQVTM and ANQGSEA. This chain's CDR3 is CSVEDRKGRSNEQFF. DNA of the CDR3: TGCAGCGTTGAAGATCGAAAGGGGCGCAGCAATGAGCAGTTCTTC.

V gene TRBV6-6 combines with J gene TRBJ2-7; tentative D call: TRBD1 (6 bases). Germline V gene lookup returns CDR1 MNHNY and CDR2 SVGAGI (reference sequence). Trimming left V 0 bases short and J 2 bases short, with 11 bases between. CDR3 length: 15 residues. CDR3 sequence: CASSYSTGRTYEQYF. CDR3 bases: TGTGCCAGCAGTTACTCGACAGGAAGAACCTACGAGCAGTACTTC.

The chain carries TRBV5-1 and TRBJ2-2, with D unresolved. CDR3 length: 15 residues. Germline V gene data show CDR1 as SGHRS and CDR2 as YFSETQ. Trimming removed 0 bases at V and 2 bases at J, with 8 bases between. The CDR3 loop is CASSLGDTNTGELFF. The CDR3, as DNA: TGCGCCAGCAGCTTGGGCGACACCAACACCGGGGAGCTGTTTTTT.

The chain has TRBV19 and TRBJ2-3; D might be TRBD2 (6 bases). Looked up from germline, CDR1 is LNHDA and CDR2 is SQIVND (reference sequence). Trimming shortened V by 1 base and J by 1 base, and 12 bases separated the two germline ends. CDR3 length: 16 amino acids. CDR3 region: CASSIVGGRGTDTQYF. The CDR3 bases are TGTGCCAGTAGTATAGTCGGGGGTCGCGGCACAGATACGCAGTATTTT.

This chain connects TRBV5-6 to TRBJ1-1, with 8 bases fitting TRBD1. Per the germline V gene, CDR1 is SGHDT and CDR2 is YYEEEE. This CDR3 is 16 amino acids long. J lost 1 base, V lost 4 bases, and 9 bases had no gene match. For the CDR3, the DNA is TGTGCCAGCAGCCCAAGGACAGGGCTATGGAACACTGAAGCTTTCTTT. This sequence encodes CASSPRTGLWNTEAFF.

J is TRBJ2-5 and V is TRBV18; possible D gene TRBD1, 6 bases. V was clipped by 3 bases and J by 5 bases, with 13 bases between them. CDR3 length: 14 residues. The germline V gene encodes CDR1 KGHSH and CDR2 LQKENI. CDR3 in DNA: TGTGCCAGCTCACCGCGGACAGTAGGGGAGACCCAGTACTTC. This translates into CASSPRTVGETQYF.

In nucleotides, the CDR3 is TGTGCCATCAGTGAGTGGGGGACTAGCACAGATACGCAGTATTTT. This translates into CAISEWGTSTDTQYF. The J gene is TRBJ2-3, the V gene TRBV10-3; perhaps TRBD2 as D (6 bases). The ends were cut back, 1 base at V and 0 bases at J, with 8 bases in the middle. Germline values: CDR1 ENHRY, CDR2 SYGVKD. The CDR3 consists of 15 residues.

The chain carries TRBV15 and TRBJ1-6; 7 bases are shared with TRBD1. V gave up 6 bases and J gave up 7 bases; unmatched junction bases: 6. The CDR3 covers 14 residues. CDR1 is LNHNV, CDR2 YYDKDF, per germline (reference sequence). In DNA, the CDR3 is TGTGCCACCAGGAACCGGGACAGCAATTCACCCCTCCACTTT. Translated, it gives CATRNRDSNSPLHF.

V is TRBV4-1 and J is TRBJ2-5; tentative D call: TRBD1 (6 bases). The ends were cut back, 2 bases at V and 7 bases at J, with 23 bases in the middle. The germline gives CDR1 MGHRA, CDR2 YSYEKL. The CDR3 has 17 residues. The CDR3 protein is CASSQQLGGPWFGTQYF. The CDR3 coding sequence is TGCGCCAGCAGCCAACAATTAGGGGGACCCTGGTTCGGGACCCAGTACTTC.

J is TRBJ1-6 and V is TRBV19, with 10 bases identical to TRBD1. The CDR3 spans 16 residues. Germline values: CDR1 LNHDA, CDR2 SQIVND (reference sequence). With 7 bases clipped from V and 6 bases from J, the junction kept 9 bases outside the gene matches. Written as DNA, the CDR3 is TGTGCCAGTACCCGGTTGGGGGACAGGGGTAATTCACCCCTCCACTTT. Its protein product is CASTRLGDRGNSPLHF. The complete variable domain, with remaining parts taken from reference TRBV19 and TRBJ1-6, reads DGGITQSPKYLFRKEGQNVTLSCEQNLNHDAMYWYRQDPGQGLRLIYYSQIVNDFQKGDIAEGYSVSREKKESFPLTVTSAQKNPTAFYLCASTRLGDRGNSPLHFGNGTRLTVT.

The chain combines TRBV4-3 with TRBJ2-7; weak D call: TRBD1 (6 bases). V lost 1 base and J 2 bases, leaving 12 bases between the germline ends. This CDR3 has 15 amino acids. CDR1 and CDR2 (germline): LGHNA, YSLEER. CDR3: CASSQGTAETYEQYF. In DNA form, the CDR3 reads TGCGCCAGCAGCCAAGGGACAGCGGAGACCTACGAGCAGTACTTC.

CDR3 DNA sequence: TGTGCCAGCAGTGAATACAGAGGGCAGGATGAAAAACTGTTTTTT. It yields the protein CASSEYRGQDEKLFF. The rearrangement uses TRBV25-1 and TRBJ1-4; no reliable D call. Germline V gene data show CDR1 as MGHDK and CDR2 as SYGVNS. The V end lost 0 bases, the J end lost 6 bases, and 11 bases lay between the germline ends. The CDR3 is 15 residues long.

The genes are TRBV6-5 and TRBJ2-7; TRBD2 matches 7 bases. The V gene's germline CDR1 is MNHEY and CDR2 SVGAGI. With V trimmed by 2 bases and J by 3 bases, 7 bases remained unmatched. The CDR3 length is 15 residues. This CDR3 reads CASSYGGGNYYEQYF. The DNA for the CDR3 is TGTGCCAGCAGTTACGGGGGGGGAAACTACTACGAGCAGTACTTC.

The gene calls are TRBV2 and TRBJ2-2; D is ambiguous. This CDR3 region has 14 residues. The V end lost 7 bases, the J end lost 1 base, and 10 bases lay between the germline ends. The germline CDR1 and CDR2 sequences are SNHLY and FYNNEI. CDR3 amino acids: CASKRTENTGELFF. The CDR3 nucleotides read TGTGCCAGCAAACGAACAGAGAACACCGGGGAGCTGTTTTTT. Variable domain in full (rest from reference TRBV2 and TRBJ2-2): EPEVTQTPSHQVTQMGQEVILRCVPISNHLYFYWYRQILGQKVEFLVSFYNNEISEKSEIFDDQFSVERPDGSNFTLKIRSTKLEDSAMYFCASKRTENTGELFFGEGSRLTVL.

The gene calls are TRBV9 and TRBJ2-7, with D possibly TRBD1 on 5 matching bases. The CDR3 covers 14 residues. V gave up 0 bases and J gave up 3 bases, with 10 bases separating them. Germline CDR1 SGDLS, CDR2 YYNGEE. The CDR3 region is CASSVDGRDYEQYF. CDR3 in DNA: TGTGCCAGCAGCGTAGACGGCAGGGACTACGAGCAGTACTTC.

The chain carries TRBV7-8 and TRBJ2-2; D possibly corresponds to TRBD2 (7 bases). The CDR3 extends over 15 amino acids. Trimming shortened V by 5 bases and J by 6 bases, and 16 bases separated the two germline ends. Germline loops: CDR1 SGHVS, CDR2 FQNEAQ. The CDR3 bases are TGTGCCAGCAGCCCCCAGAAAGGGGGGGCCGGGGAGCTGTTTTTT. Translated, it gives CASSPQKGGAGELFF.

This clone has a handful of counts. The CDR3 loop reads CSADRVNGYTF. The CDR3 DNA sequence: TGCAGTGCCGACAGGGTCAATGGCTACACCTTC. This chain links TRBV20-1 with TRBJ1-2; 7 positions agree with TRBD1. Trimming took 6 bases from V and 6 from J; bases not matched to a gene: 4. The CDR3 loop spans 11 amino acids. Germline CDR1 reads DFQATT; CDR2 reads SNEGSKA (reference sequence).

A single count supports this clone. The chain carries TRBV18 and TRBJ1-5; D uncertain. CDR1 is KGHSH, CDR2 LQKENI, per germline. The CDR3 has 13 amino acids. The V end lost 2 bases, the J end lost 7 bases, and 9 bases lay between the germline ends. CDR3 in amino acids: CASSPGREQPQHF. The CDR3 coding sequence is TGTGCCAGCTCACCAGGGAGGGAACAGCCCCAGCATTTT.

The chain joins TRBV7-2 to TRBJ2-3, with 8 bases that match TRBD1. Germline CDR1 SGHTA, CDR2 FQGNSA. CDR3 length equals 16 residues. V lost 1 base and J lost 3; bases outside the gene matches: 6. CDR3 bases: TGTGCCAGCAGCTTAGACCAGGGGGCTGTAACAGATACGCAGTATTTT. Translation: CASSLDQGAVTDTQYF.

The chain has TRBV27 and TRBJ2-7; TRBD1 matches at 7 bases. With 6 bases clipped from V and 5 bases from J, the junction kept 13 bases outside the gene matches. Germline lookup yields CDR1 MNHEY and CDR2 SMNVEV (reference sequence). This CDR3 has 15 amino acids. CDR3 in amino acids: CASSLDRVSYHEQYF. DNA of the CDR3: TGTGCCAGCAGCCTAGACAGGGTCAGTTACCACGAGCAGTACTTC.

This chain uses TRBV27 with TRBJ1-4, with TRBD1 matching over 7 bases. V dropped 4 bases and J dropped 5; count of bases not matched to a gene: 4. The germline CDR1 and CDR2 sequences are MNHEY and SMNVEV (reference sequence). This CDR3 has 14 amino acids. DNA for the CDR3: TGTGCCAGCAGTTCCGGGACAGCGAATGAAAAACTGTTTTTT. Translation: CASSSGTANEKLFF. The whole variable domain, filled in from reference TRBV27 and TRBJ1-4, reads EAQVTQNPRYLITVTGKKLTVTCSQNMNHEYMSWYRQDPGLGLRQIYYSMNVEVTDKGDVPEGYKVSRKEKRNFPLILESPSPNQTSLYFCASSSGTANEKLFFGSGTQLSVL.

The rearrangement joins TRBV9 to TRBJ2-2, with 8 bases lining up with TRBD1. This CDR3 has 15 residues. Germline V gene sequence: CDR1 SGDLS, CDR2 YYNGEE. The V gene end was trimmed by 4 bases and the J gene end by 4 bases; junction bases not matched to a gene: 6. CDR3 sequence reads: CASSSRQGPTGELFF. The DNA of the CDR3 is TGTGCCAGCAGCTCCCGACAGGGGCCCACCGGGGAGCTGTTTTTT.

The chain combines TRBV7-2 with TRBJ1-1; a weak D match, TRBD1 (6 bases). The CDR3 loop spans 16 amino acids. Deletions cut 1 base from V and 7 bases from J, with 19 bases between. Germline V gene lookup returns CDR1 SGHTA and CDR2 FQGNSA. This chain's CDR3 is CASSLGLRGKYGEAFF. The CDR3 nucleotides read TGTGCCAGCAGCTTAGGCCTGAGGGGGAAGTACGGTGAAGCTTTCTTT.